A single sample is the source of the 13 T cell receptor beta chains below, sequenced in a study of blood T cell repertoires in COVID-19. The table came from immunoSEQ multiplex PCR; TCRdb's copy has only in-frame clones and leaves some out. The table lists under 200,000 clones, roughly nine tenths of them singletons. The specimen was peripheral blood. The receptors originated from a man aged 55 to 69 with active or convalescent COVID-19.

This chain connects TRBV10-2 to TRBJ2-2, with D tentatively TRBD2 (6 bases). Germline lookup yields CDR1 WSHSY and CDR2 SAAADI. This CDR3 comprises 13 residues. V dropped 6 bases and J dropped 4 bases, with 9 bases sitting between them. This CDR3 is CASRRGPTGELFF. CDR3 in DNA: TGCGCCAGCAGGCGGGGCCCCACCGGGGAGCTGTTTTTT.

V gene TRBV3-1 (or the pseudogene TRBV3-2) combines with J gene TRBJ1-6, with D possibly TRBD1 on 6 matching bases. The CDR3 has 16 amino acids. Per the germline V gene, CDR1 is LGHDT and CDR2 is YNNKEL (reference sequence). V was shortened by 3 bases and J by 6 bases, with 15 bases between the two germline ends. CDR3 in DNA: TGTGCCAGCAGCCAGGCCGGGGGGCGCATTAATTCACCCCTCCACTTT. Translation: CASSQAGGRINSPLHF.

This rearrangement joins TRBV18 to TRBJ2-7, with 13 bases identical to TRBD2. The ends lost 3 bases at V and 2 bases at J; junction bases unmatched: 7. The CDR3 covers 17 residues. Germline CDR1 KGHSH, CDR2 LQKENI. CDR3 DNA: TGTGCCAGCTCACCTTTCGGACTAGCGGGGGCGGCCTACGAGCAGTACTTC. Translated: CASSPFGLAGAAYEQYF.

This clone showed up just once. The rearrangement joins TRBV19 to TRBJ1-6; D may be TRBD1 (6 bases). Trimming shortened V by 3 bases and J by 10 bases, and 10 bases separated the two germline ends. Per germline, CDR1 LNHDA and CDR2 SQIVND (reference sequence). The length of the CDR3 is 13 residues. CDR3: CASSMGGGSPLHF. In DNA form, the CDR3 reads TGTGCCAGTAGTATGGGGGGGGGCTCACCCCTCCACTTT. Filled out from reference TRBV19 and TRBJ1-6, the complete variable domain reads DGGITQSPKYLFRKEGQNVTLSCEQNLNHDAMYWYRQDPGQGLRLIYYSQIVNDFQKGDIAEGYSVSREKKESFPLTVTSAQKNPTAFYLCASSMGGGSPLHFGNGTRLTVT.

This clone occurred a few times. The V gene is TRBV6-5, the J gene TRBJ2-7; D is perhaps TRBD1 (6 bases). The CDR3 is made up of 14 amino acids. Trimming removed 7 bases from V and 4 bases from J, with 17 bases in between. CDR1 MNHEY and CDR2 SVGAGI come from the germline V gene. DNA for the CDR3: TGTGCCAGCACCTCAAGGGTAGGGGGATACGAGCAGTACTTC. As protein: CASTSRVGGYEQYF.

The chain uses TRBV2 and TRBJ2-5; D might be TRBD1 (5 bases). The CDR3 runs to 12 residues. Trimming left V 3 bases short and J 5 bases short, with 7 bases between. CDR1 is SNHLY and CDR2 is FYNNEI in the germline V gene. The CDR3 DNA reads as TGTGCCAGCAGTGAGGCAGGGGAGACCCAGTACTTC. It translates to CASSEAGETQYF.

The sample holds one count of this clone. J is TRBJ2-5 and V is TRBV9; TRBD2 might be the D (6 bases). Trimming removed 0 bases at V and 5 bases at J, with 14 bases between. Looked up from germline, CDR1 is SGDLS and CDR2 is YYNGEE. The CDR3 length is 15 residues. CDR3 coding DNA: TGTGCCAGCAGCGTAGCGGGGAGGTGGGTGGAGACCCAGTACTTC. Translated, it gives CASSVAGRWVETQYF.

V and J are TRBV7-2 and TRBJ2-1; D might be TRBD1 (7 bases). The length of the CDR3 is 14 residues. V gave up 5 bases and J gave up 4 bases, with 12 bases separating them. Germline values: CDR1 SGHTA, CDR2 FQGNSA. CDR3 sequence (DNA): TGTGCCAGCAGCCAACAGGGGACTTACAATGAGCAGTTCTTC. It is translated as CASSQQGTYNEQFF.

The count of this clone is one. The J gene is TRBJ2-7, the V gene TRBV7-6, with 8 positions matching TRBD1. V lost 1 base to trimming and J lost 6 bases; unmatched junction nucleotides: 8. Germline CDR1 reads SGHVS; CDR2 reads FNYEAQ. The CDR3 sequence is 15 residues long. The CDR3 DNA reads as TGTGCCAGCAGCTTAGGCGGCAGGGGGCGCGGCGAGCAGTACTTC. This codes for CASSLGGRGRGEQYF.

This clone was seen a single time. The CDR3 loop is CASSDLRGRITGELFF. The CDR3 DNA follows: TGTGCCAGCAGTGATCTGCGGGGACGGATAACCGGGGAGCTGTTTTTT. The chain is built from TRBV6-1 and TRBJ2-2, with D perhaps matching TRBD2 (6 bases). The CDR3 loop spans 16 amino acids. Trimming cost V 3 bases and J 5 bases, with 16 bases left between them. The germline CDR1 and CDR2 sequences are MNHNS and SASEGT.

This clone showed up just once. This chain links TRBV5-1 with TRBJ2-1; D unresolved. CDR3 size: 15 residues. V dropped 1 base and J dropped 8 bases, with 16 bases sitting between them. The germline V gene has CDR1 SGHRS and CDR2 YFSETQ. This CDR3 is CASSLNRVIEDEQFF. The CDR3 DNA follows: TGCGCCAGCAGCTTGAACCGAGTGATTGAAGATGAGCAGTTCTTC.

The CDR3 nucleotides read TGTGCCAGCAGTCTCCTGGGACAGTATCAGCCCCAGCATTTT. It codes for CASSLLGQYQPQHF. V gene TRBV6-5 combines with J gene TRBJ1-5; 7 bases are shared with TRBD1. Germline V gene lookup returns CDR1 MNHEY and CDR2 SVGAGI. The CDR3 is 14 amino acids. Trimming took 5 bases from V and 5 from J; bases not matched to a gene: 6.

V and J are TRBV5-1 and TRBJ1-2; D ambiguous. The ends were cut back, 2 bases at V and 2 bases at J, with 7 bases in the middle. Germline assignment: CDR1 SGHRS and CDR2 YFSETQ. The CDR3 is 13 amino acids. The CDR3 spells CASSFGQNYGYTF. In nucleotides, the CDR3 is TGCGCCAGCAGCTTTGGGCAGAACTATGGCTACACCTTC.